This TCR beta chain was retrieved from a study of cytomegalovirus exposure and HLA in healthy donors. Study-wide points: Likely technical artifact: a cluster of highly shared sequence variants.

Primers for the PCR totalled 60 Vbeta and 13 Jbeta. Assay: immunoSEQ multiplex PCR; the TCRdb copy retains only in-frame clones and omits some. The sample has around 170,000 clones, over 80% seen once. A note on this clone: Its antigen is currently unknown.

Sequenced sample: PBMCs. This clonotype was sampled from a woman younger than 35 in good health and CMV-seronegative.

CDR3 DNA: TGTGCCAGCAGTGACAGCTTTAGAGACAATGAGCAGTTCTTC. It encodes CASSDSFRDNEQFF. The genes are TRBV6-4 and TRBJ2-1; unclear D gene. Looked up from germline, CDR1 is MRHNA and CDR2 is SNTAGT. Trimming cost V 2 bases and J 5 bases, with 10 bases left between them. This CDR3 contains 14 residues.